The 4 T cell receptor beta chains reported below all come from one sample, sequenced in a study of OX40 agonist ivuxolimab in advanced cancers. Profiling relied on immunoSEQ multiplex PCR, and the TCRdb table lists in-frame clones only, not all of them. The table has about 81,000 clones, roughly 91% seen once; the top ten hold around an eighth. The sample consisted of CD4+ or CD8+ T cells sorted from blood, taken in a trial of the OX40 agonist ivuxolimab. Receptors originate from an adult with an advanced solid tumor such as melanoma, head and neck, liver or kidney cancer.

The CDR3 region is CASSSSLGAGWYEQYF. DNA of the CDR3: TGTGCCAGCAGCTCTAGCCTAGGTGCGGGGTGGTACGAGCAGTACTTC. V usage is TRBV7-2 and J usage is TRBJ2-7; possibly TRBD2 for D (6 bases). V dropped 4 bases and J dropped 4 bases, with 20 bases sitting between them. This CDR3 has 16 amino acids. CDR1 is SGHTA, CDR2 FQGNSA, per germline.

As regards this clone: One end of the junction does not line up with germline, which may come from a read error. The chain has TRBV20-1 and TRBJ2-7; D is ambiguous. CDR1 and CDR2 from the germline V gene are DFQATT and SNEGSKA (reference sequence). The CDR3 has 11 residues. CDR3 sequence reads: CSVRVSYEQYF. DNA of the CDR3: TGCAGTGTTAGAGTCTCCTACGAGCAGTACTTC.

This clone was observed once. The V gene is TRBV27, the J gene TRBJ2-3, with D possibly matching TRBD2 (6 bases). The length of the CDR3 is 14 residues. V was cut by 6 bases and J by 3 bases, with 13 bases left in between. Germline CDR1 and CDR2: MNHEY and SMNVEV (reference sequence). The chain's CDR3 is CASSYGTRTDTQYF. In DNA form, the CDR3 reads TGTGCCAGCAGCTATGGGACTCGTACAGATACGCAGTATTTT.

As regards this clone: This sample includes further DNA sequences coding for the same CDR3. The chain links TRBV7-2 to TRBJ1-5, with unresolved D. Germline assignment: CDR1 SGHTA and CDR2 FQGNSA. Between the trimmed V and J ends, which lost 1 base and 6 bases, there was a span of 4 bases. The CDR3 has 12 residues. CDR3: CASSLGGQPQHF. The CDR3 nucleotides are TGTGCCAGCAGCTTAGGGGGTCAGCCCCAGCATTTT. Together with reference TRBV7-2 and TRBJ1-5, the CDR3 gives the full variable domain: GAGVSQSPSNKVTEKGKDVELRCDPISGHTALYWYRQSLGQGLEFLIYFQGNSAPDKSGLPSDRFSAERTGGSVSTLTIQRTQQEDSAVYLCASSLGGQPQHFGDGTRLSIL.